This entry is about one T cell receptor (beta chain). Its antigen is currently unknown. This entry is derived from a study of OX40 agonist ivuxolimab in advanced cancers. Study context: Ivuxolimab doses were 0.01, 0.1, 0.3, 1.5, 3 or 10 mg/kg every 2 weeks.

Findings and caveats of the study: Those patients achieving a partial response at 0.1-3.0 mg/kg showed among the lowest clonal expansion. At doses 0.1 to 3.0 mg/kg, CD4+ and CD8+ clones expanded.

Assay used: immunoSEQ multiplex PCR; TCRdb lists only in-frame clones, some missing. The sample yields about 12,000 clones, approximately 80% seen once. The CDR3 extends over 13 amino acids. V lost 1 base and J 2 bases, leaving 4 bases between the germline ends. Germline V gives CDR1 SEHNR, CDR2 FQNEAQ (reference sequence). This clonotype was obtained from an adult with an advanced solid tumor such as melanoma, head and neck, liver or kidney cancer. The sequences come from CD4+ or CD8+ T cells sorted from blood, collected in a trial of the OX40 agonist ivuxolimab. The V call is TRBV7-9, the J call TRBJ2-3; the D is unclear. CDR3 coding DNA: TGTGCCAGCAGCTTAGGATCCACAGATACGCAGTATTTT. Protein product: CASSLGSTDTQYF. Full variable domain (outside the CDR3, taken from reference TRBV7-9 and TRBJ2-3): DTGVSQNPRHKITKRGQNVTFRCDPISEHNRLYWYRQTLGQGPEFLTYFQNEAQLEKSRLLSDRFSAERPKGSFSTLEIQRTEQGDSAMYLCASSLGSTDTQYFGPGTRLTVL.